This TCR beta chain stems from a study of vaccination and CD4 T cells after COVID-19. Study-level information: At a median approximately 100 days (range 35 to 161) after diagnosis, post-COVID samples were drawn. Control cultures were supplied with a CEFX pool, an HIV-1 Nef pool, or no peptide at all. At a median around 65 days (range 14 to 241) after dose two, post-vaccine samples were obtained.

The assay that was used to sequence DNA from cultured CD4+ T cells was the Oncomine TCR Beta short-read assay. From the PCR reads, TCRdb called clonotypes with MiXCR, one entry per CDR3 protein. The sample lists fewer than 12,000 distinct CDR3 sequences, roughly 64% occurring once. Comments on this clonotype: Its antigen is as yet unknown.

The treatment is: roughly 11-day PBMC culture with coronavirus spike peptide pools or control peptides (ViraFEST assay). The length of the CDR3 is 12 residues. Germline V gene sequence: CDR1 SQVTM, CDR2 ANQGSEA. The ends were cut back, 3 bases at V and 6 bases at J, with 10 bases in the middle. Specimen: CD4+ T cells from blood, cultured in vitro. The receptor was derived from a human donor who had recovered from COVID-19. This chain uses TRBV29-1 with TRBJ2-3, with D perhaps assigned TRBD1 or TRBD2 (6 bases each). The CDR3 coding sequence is TGCAGCGTTGAGTTGGGGGGCGATACGCAGTATTTT. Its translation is CSVELGGDTQYF.